This T cell receptor beta chain was found in a study of blood T cell repertoires in COVID-19. This clone was observed a few times. This CDR3 spans 14 amino acids. CDR1 is SGHRS and CDR2 is YFSETQ in the germline V gene. The J segment lost 1 base and the V segment lost 5 bases, leaving 3 bases of the junction unmatched. Under the authors' procedure: Nucleated cell counts were estimated from reference gene primer amplification. Generated by immunoSEQ multiplex PCR, the TCRdb table keeps only in-frame clones and is missing some. Clone size and the V and J calls come from that table; the DNA yielded D and trimming. The repertoire includes tens of thousands of clones, around 78% of them detected once, and about 20% sits in the top ten.

The V and J genes are TRBV5-1 and TRBJ1-3; 7 nucleotides line up with TRBD1. Input material: peripheral blood. The sequence was collected from a woman older than 75 with acute or convalescent COVID-19. CDR3 nucleotides: TGCGCCAGCAGGGCACAGGGGTCTGGAAACACCATATATTTT. This translates into CASRAQGSGNTIYF.